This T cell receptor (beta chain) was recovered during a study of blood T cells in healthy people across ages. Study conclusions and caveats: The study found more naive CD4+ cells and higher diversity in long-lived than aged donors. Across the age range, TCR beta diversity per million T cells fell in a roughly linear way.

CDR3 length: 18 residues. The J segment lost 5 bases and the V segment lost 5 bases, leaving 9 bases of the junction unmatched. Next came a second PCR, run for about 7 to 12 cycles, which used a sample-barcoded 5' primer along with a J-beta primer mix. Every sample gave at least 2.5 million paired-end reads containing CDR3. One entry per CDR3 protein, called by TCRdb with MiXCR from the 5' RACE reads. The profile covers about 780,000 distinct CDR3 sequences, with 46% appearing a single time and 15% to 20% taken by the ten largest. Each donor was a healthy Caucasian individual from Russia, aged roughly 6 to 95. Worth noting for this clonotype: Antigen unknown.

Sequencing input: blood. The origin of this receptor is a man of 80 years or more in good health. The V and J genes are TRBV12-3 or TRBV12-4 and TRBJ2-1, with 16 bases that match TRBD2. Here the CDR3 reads CASSGTSGRASRHNEQFF. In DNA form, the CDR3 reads TGTGCCAGCAGTGGGACTAGCGGGAGGGCCAGTAGGCACAATGAGCAGTTCTTC.